Listed below are T cell receptor beta chains from one sample, sequenced in a study of T-cell reconstitution after alpha-beta-depleted transplantation in children. Each CDR3 protein is one row after TCRdb ran MiXCR on the PCR reads. The sample consists of hundreds of thousands of distinct CDR3 sequences, under 20% of them appearing once. Source: PBMCs, mostly from graft donor cells, taken 360 days after TCRalphabeta/CD19-depleted stem cell transplant. Source of these receptors: a male patient between 2 and 10 years old who had a stem cell transplant for acute lymphoblastic leukemia, so the T cells may come from the graft donor. Each CDR3 is given without its conserved first and last residue. A D gene is named only where the DNA matches it firmly. Rows may omit the clone size; those that give it use once, few, many or a size class.

>TRBV12-3/TRBV12-4|TRBJ2-2|-|many
ASSLRGRTPYTGELF
>TRBV12-3/TRBV12-4|TRBJ1-4|-|many
ASKLGGNEKLF
>TRBV6-5|TRBJ2-2|-|many
ASSYSKVGELF
>TRBV6-1|TRBJ2-7|TRBD1|-
ASRTGQALGKQY
>TRBV20-1|TRBJ2-6|-|-
SANSVSAGTFTGANVLT
>TRBV9|TRBJ2-7|-|once
ASSPWDWPYEQY
>TRBV3-1|TRBJ2-7|-|-
ASSPLPRNEQY
>TRBV5-1|TRBJ1-1|-|-
ASSLAVMNTEAF
>TRBV10-3|TRBJ2-5|-|-
AISARSSGSGETQY
>TRBV10-1|TRBJ2-2|TRBD1|many
ATTDRATGELF
>TRBV11-3|TRBJ2-1|-|-
ASSREGQGFNEQF
>TRBV12-3/TRBV12-4|TRBJ2-1|-|few
ASSSSRGSSYNEQF
>TRBV2|TRBJ1-2|-|-
ASSPLEGDPDRTNYGYT
>TRBV6-5|TRBJ1-3|-|few
ASSQEGSGNTIY
>TRBV7-9|TRBJ2-3|TRBD2|-
ASSQPRLAVDTQY
>TRBV20-1|TRBJ1-4|-|-
SARDLQTATNEKLF
>TRBV6-2/TRBV6-3|TRBJ2-5|-|few
ASSYIQETQY
>TRBV6-2/TRBV6-3|TRBJ1-2|TRBD1|few
ASSYDGTGGLAYGYT
>TRBV12-3/TRBV12-4|TRBJ2-2|-|few
ASRITGPGELF
>TRBV12-3/TRBV12-4|TRBJ1-4|TRBD1|few
ASSSTGFGEKLF
>TRBV7-8|TRBJ2-1|-|-
ASSFRRYNEQF
>TRBV2|TRBJ2-2|-|few
ALSTDLTGELF
>TRBV12-3/TRBV12-4|TRBJ2-7|TRBD1|-
ASTDTGQRYEQY
>TRBV6-6|TRBJ2-1|TRBD2|few
ASAAGGPNEQF
>TRBV29-1|TRBJ2-1|-|few
SVGTQYNEQF
>TRBV30|TRBJ1-5|TRBD1|-
ASAGQGDQPQH
>TRBV20-1|TRBJ2-3|-|few
SGGGGSTDTQY
>TRBV5-1|TRBJ2-3|TRBD2|-
ASSIPSSGSTDTQY
>TRBV5-6|TRBJ2-7|TRBD1|few
ASSLPKTGSYEQY
>TRBV6-5|TRBJ2-1|TRBD2|-
ASSYVAGGTGEQF
>TRBV5-5|TRBJ2-7|-|few
ASLPGGGAEQY
>TRBV7-8|TRBJ2-6|-|few
ASSLALLYKEISGANVLT
>TRBV4-3|TRBJ1-1|TRBD1|-
ASSQDSGGVTEAF
>TRBV20-1|TRBJ1-1|TRBD1|-
SARTARLGDRGYTEAF
>TRBV5-1|TRBJ1-1|TRBD1|-
ASSFARGTGDAEAF
>TRBV10-3|TRBJ2-1|-|many
AISESPQGSNEQF
>TRBV28|TRBJ1-4|-|many
ASSLRGAEKLF
>TRBV19|TRBJ2-3|TRBD2|few
ASSITSGVDTQY
>TRBV10-3|TRBJ2-1|-|few
ATSAGTTNNEQF
>TRBV2|TRBJ2-1|-|-
ASTLYRPGVGQF
>TRBV5-1|TRBJ2-7|-|-
ASSLEKGRYEQY
>TRBV3-1|TRBJ2-7|-|few
ASTGMGARNEQY
>TRBV5-1|TRBJ2-5|TRBD2|once
ASSLAAAGGQETQY
>TRBV2|TRBJ2-2|-|-
ASKDTGELF
>TRBV20-1|TRBJ2-3|TRBD2|many
SATPAGSGGGSTDTQY
>TRBV7-6|TRBJ2-2|-|few
ASNEREGTFTGELF
>TRBV12-3/TRBV12-4|TRBJ2-7|-|-
ASSPQPYEQY
>TRBV5-1|TRBJ2-1|TRBD1|-
ASRGEGQESSYNEQF
>TRBV5-1|TRBJ1-1|-|many
ASSLEQLNTEAF
>TRBV12-3/TRBV12-4|TRBJ2-7|TRBD2|few
ASTLELAGGSYEQY